The T cell receptor beta chain described here comes from a study of T cells in Graves' hyperthyroidism and ophthalmopathy. This clonotype was counted many times. V was pared by 5 bases and J by 3 bases, with 13 bases between. CDR1 is SEHNR, CDR2 FQNEAQ, per germline (reference sequence). CDR3 length equals 14 residues. From RNA transcripts, TCR beta CDR3 regions were amplified. In the first-round RT-PCR of the TCR CDR3, the HTBI primer set was used. From the multiplex PCR reads, TCRdb called clonotypes with MiXCR, one entry per CDR3 protein. The sample has some 760,000 distinct CDR3 sequences, approximately 14% seen once.

The chain has TRBV7-9 and TRBJ2-5; D possibly corresponds to TRBD2 (6 bases). The sequenced sample consisted of blood. This receptor was obtained from a woman between 18 and 30 years old with Graves' hyperthyroidism. CDR3 sequence: CASSGFGTEETQYF. The DNA of the CDR3 is TGTGCCAGCAGCGGCTTCGGGACTGAAGAGACCCAGTACTTC.